Below are 32 T cell receptor beta chains sequenced from a single sample in a study of beta chain features in type 1 diabetes. The isolated RNA, all of it, was reverse transcribed, so expressed TCRB transcripts were what got sequenced. Assay used: immunoSEQ multiplex PCR; TCRdb lists only in-frame clones, some missing. The sample includes 350,000 to 450,000 clones, roughly 13% of them seen just once. Source material: naive CD4+ T cells from blood. The receptors were sampled from a man aged 30 to 39 in good health.

To note about this clone: The same CDR3 is also encoded by other DNA sequences in this sample. The chain employs TRBV18 and TRBJ2-7; D is unclear. The CDR3 length is 12 residues. Trimming stripped 2 bases from V and 2 bases from J, with 4 bases between. Germline CDR1 is KGHSH and CDR2 is LQKENI. CDR3 coding DNA: TGTGCCAGCTCACCAGACCCCTACGAGCAGTACTTC. Protein: CASSPDPYEQYF. Looking up the rest from reference TRBV18 and TRBJ2-7 gives the full variable domain: NAGVMQNPRHLVRRRGQEARLRCSPMKGHSHVYWYRQLPEEGLKFMVYLQKENIIDESGMPKERFSAEFPKEGPSILRIQQVVRGDSAAYFCASSPDPYEQYFGPGTRLTVT.

This clone was picked up a small number of times. The V gene is TRBV9, the J gene TRBJ1-1; D is undetermined. Trimming left V 0 bases short and J 1 base short, with 16 bases between. The length of the CDR3 is 17 residues. Germline CDR1 SGDLS, CDR2 YYNGEE. CDR3 loop: CASSVVVFEGRNTEAFF. The CDR3 DNA reads TGTGCCAGCAGCGTAGTAGTCTTTGAAGGAAGGAACACTGAAGCTTTCTTT.

The rearrangement links TRBV4-3 to TRBJ1-1, with 11 bases aligning to TRBD1. CDR3 length: 14 residues. The germline CDR1 and CDR2 sequences are LGHNA and YSLEER. Germline trimming cut 3 bases from V and 7 bases from J; bases unmatched to any gene: 4. The CDR3 DNA follows: TGCGCCAGCAGCCAGGACAGGGGGCTGAATGAAGCTTTCTTT. Its protein is CASSQDRGLNEAFF.

This clone was found a few times. The V and J genes are TRBV12-2 and TRBJ2-1; the table assigns TRBD1, which was not confirmed against the DNA. TRBV12-2 is a listed pseudogene. The CDR3 consists of 16 residues. The CDR3 region is CASRLGGQGWYNEQFF. For the CDR3, the DNA is TGTGCAAGTCGCTTAGGCGGACAGGGGTGGTACAATGAGCAGTTCTTC.

This clone was seen only a few times. The chain links TRBV27 to TRBJ1-1; TRBD1 agrees at 12 bases. After removal of 5 bases from V and 5 bases from J, the junction contained 9 bases not matched to a gene. The CDR3 extends over 16 amino acids. Per germline, CDR1 MNHEY and CDR2 SMNVEV (reference sequence). The CDR3 DNA sequence: TGTGCCAGCAGTCAAACCGGGACAGGGGGCTTGACTGAAGCTTTCTTT. Translation gives CASSQTGTGGLTEAFF.

The table lists this clone with a few counts. The J gene is TRBJ2-7, the V gene TRBV19; D not resolved. V lost 4 bases to trimming and J lost 0 bases, with 7 bases between them. The CDR3 loop spans 13 amino acids. The germline gives CDR1 LNHDA, CDR2 SQIVND (reference sequence). DNA for the CDR3: TGTGCCAGTAGTACCACCAGCTCCTACGAGCAGTACTTC. This codes for CASSTTSSYEQYF.

Worth noting for this clone: The same CDR3 is also encoded by other DNA sequences in this sample. The rearrangement uses TRBV7-2 and TRBJ2-5; D unclear. The CDR3 is 13 residues long. Germline lookup yields CDR1 SGHTA and CDR2 FQGNSA. V was trimmed by 3 bases and J by 1 base, leaving 6 bases between them. The CDR3 sequence: CASSLGSQETQYF. The CDR3 DNA is TGTGCCAGCAGCTTGGGTAGCCAAGAGACCCAGTACTTC.

The J gene is TRBJ2-1, the V gene TRBV14; 9 bases are shared with TRBD2. The CDR3 has 16 amino acids. Trimming removed 3 bases from V and 4 bases from J; junction bases left unmatched: 7. The germline gives CDR1 SGHDN, CDR2 FVKESK. The CDR3 nucleotides are TGTGCCAGCAGCCATCTAGCGGGAACTAAGTACAATGAGCAGTTCTTC. It encodes CASSHLAGTKYNEQFF.

V is TRBV7-9 and J is TRBJ2-1; the D gene is possibly TRBD2 (6 bases). This CDR3 spans 11 amino acids. V gave up 10 bases and J gave up 5 bases, with 9 bases separating them. From germline, CDR1 is SEHNR and CDR2 FQNEAQ (reference sequence). CDR3 sequence (DNA): TGTGCCACTTGGGGGGACAATGAGCAGTTCTTC. This translates into CATWGDNEQFF.

The genes are TRBV4-1 and TRBJ2-7; 9 nucleotides align to TRBD1. CDR1 is MGHRA, CDR2 YSYEKL, per germline. The CDR3 has 16 residues. Losses at the gene ends were 2 bases for V and 5 bases for J; bases not matched to a gene: 10. The CDR3 coding sequence is TGCGCCAGCAGCCAAAATTCCCGGGACAGGGATCACGAGCAGTACTTC. This sequence encodes CASSQNSRDRDHEQYF.

This rearrangement joins TRBV4-1 to TRBJ2-7; 9 bases are a match to TRBD1. The germline V gene has CDR1 MGHRA and CDR2 YSYEKL. V trimming: 7 bases; J trimming: 0 bases; junction bases outside the gene matches: 4. The CDR3 covers 14 residues. The CDR3 DNA reads as TGCGCCAGCAAGAGGGACAGGGACTCCTACGAGCAGTACTTC. Translation gives CASKRDRDSYEQYF.

The genes are TRBV29-1 and TRBJ2-2, with 8 bases aligning to TRBD2. The CDR3 runs to 16 residues. Trimming at V came to 6 bases and at J to 5 bases, leaving 14 bases not matched to a gene. Germline CDR1 and CDR2: SQVTM and ANQGSEA. DNA for the CDR3: TGCAGCGTCGAACTAGCGGAGAGGGGGTGGACCGGGGAGCTGTTTTTT. Amino acid sequence: CSVELAERGWTGELFF.

CDR3 region: CAISQLAGADTQYF. The DNA of the CDR3 is TGTGCCATCAGCCAACTAGCGGGAGCAGATACGCAGTATTTT. J is TRBJ2-3 and V is TRBV10-3; 11 bases match TRBD2. The CDR3 length is 14 residues. The V gene end was trimmed by 6 bases and the J gene end by 4 bases; junction bases not matched to a gene: 3. The germline CDR1 and CDR2 sequences are ENHRY and SYGVKD.

The genes are TRBV7-2 and TRBJ2-1; D call uncertain. Germline V lookup: CDR1 SGHTA, CDR2 FQGNSA. The CDR3 has 14 amino acids. Trimming pared 2 bases from V and 9 bases from J, leaving 14 bases between. As DNA, the CDR3 is TGTGCCAGCAGCTTAAAGGGTGGGTACGGTGAGCAGTTCTTC. Translation gives CASSLKGGYGEQFF.

This sequence joins TRBV7-9 and TRBJ2-7, with D hard to call. Trimming took 10 bases from V and 7 from J, leaving 14 bases between them. CDR1 and CDR2 from the germline V gene are SEHNR and FQNEAQ (reference sequence). There are 11 residues in the CDR3. The CDR3 is CATDQKWEQYF. For the CDR3, the DNA is TGTGCCACGGACCAAAAATGGGAGCAGTACTTC.

This clone turned up a few times. The chain uses TRBV6-5 and TRBJ2-1; D not resolved. The length of the CDR3 is 16 residues. Germline assignment: CDR1 MNHEY and CDR2 SVGAGI. Trimming took 0 bases from V and 0 from J, leaving 9 bases between them. In DNA form, the CDR3 reads TGTGCCAGCAGTTACTCGATCAGAAGCTCCTACAATGAGCAGTTCTTC. Protein product: CASSYSIRSSYNEQFF.

This clone turned up a few times. The chain combines TRBV30 with TRBJ1-1; no definite D call. Germline values: CDR1 GTSNPN, CDR2 SVGIG (reference sequence). CDR3 size: 15 residues. Trimming took off 0 bases at V and 2 bases at J, with 13 bases between the two ends. The CDR3 spells CAWSVGAQLNTEAFF. DNA of the CDR3: TGTGCCTGGAGTGTAGGAGCACAGTTAAACACTGAAGCTTTCTTT. Using reference TRBV30 and TRBJ1-1 for the parts outside the CDR3, the full variable domain is SQTIHQWPATLVQPVGSPLSLECTVEGTSNPNLYWYRQAAGRGLQLLFYSVGIGQISSEVPQNLSASRPQDRQFILSSKKLLLSDSGFYLCAWSVGAQLNTEAFFGQGTRLTVV.

The CDR3 is CASSPRQGNGEQFF. The CDR3 coding sequence is TGCGCCAGCAGCCCCAGACAGGGCAACGGTGAGCAGTTCTTC. The chain employs TRBV5-1 and TRBJ2-1; 7 bases fit TRBD1. CDR1 is SGHRS, CDR2 YFSETQ, per germline. V lost 4 bases to trimming and J lost 9 bases; unmatched junction nucleotides: 10. This CDR3 has 14 residues. Looking up the rest from reference TRBV5-1 and TRBJ2-1 gives the full variable domain: KAGVTQTPRYLIKTRGQQVTLSCSPISGHRSVSWYQQTPGQGLQFLFEYFSETQRNKGNFPGRFSGRQFSNSRSEMNVSTLELGDSALYLCASSPRQGNGEQFFGPGTRLTVL.

This clone was seen more than once but under ten times. The rearrangement joins TRBV7-9 to TRBJ2-3; D is possibly TRBD1 (6 bases). This CDR3 is 13 amino acids long. Trimming removed 5 bases at V and 3 bases at J, with 9 bases between. The germline V gene has CDR1 SEHNR and CDR2 FQNEAQ (reference sequence). The CDR3 is CASSADRTDTQYF. As DNA, the CDR3 is TGTGCCAGCAGCGCTGACAGGACAGATACGCAGTATTTT.

This clone was seen more than once but under ten times. The chain uses TRBV30 and TRBJ1-5, with a possible D match to TRBD1 (5 bases). V lost 0 bases and J 5 bases, leaving 11 bases between the germline ends. CDR1 is GTSNPN and CDR2 is SVGIG in the germline V gene (reference sequence). The CDR3 spans 14 residues. CDR3 nucleotide sequence: TGTGCCTGGAGTGTCAGGGTCGGCTATCAGCCCCAGCATTTT. Translating gives CAWSVRVGYQPQHF.

The rearrangement uses TRBV12-2 and TRBJ2-5; the table's D call TRBD1 went unverified against the DNA. TRBV12-2 is shown as a pseudogene. The CDR3 sequence is 14 residues long. Written as DNA, the CDR3 is TGTGCAAGTCGGAGTTTTGGACAGCAAGAGACCCAGTACTTC. Translated, it gives CASRSFGQQETQYF.

In this sample, this clone turned up a few times. V is TRBV7-2 and J is TRBJ2-1, with D possibly being TRBD1 (6 bases). V dropped 3 bases and J dropped 9 bases, with 9 bases sitting between them. The CDR3 sequence is 12 residues long. Per the germline V gene, CDR1 is SGHTA and CDR2 is FQGNSA. The CDR3 spells CASSFTGREQFF. In DNA, the CDR3 is TGTGCCAGCAGCTTTACAGGGCGTGAGCAGTTCTTC.

The V call is TRBV20-1, the J call TRBJ2-1; the D is unclear. Germline assignment: CDR1 DFQATT and CDR2 SNEGSKA (reference sequence). The V and J ends lost 3 bases and 8 bases respectively, with 8 bases between them. The CDR3 totals 11 residues. The CDR3, as DNA: TGCAGTGCTAGTCTGCGTGATGAGCAGTTCTTC. It translates to CSASLRDEQFF.

The gene calls are TRBV7-2 and TRBJ2-3; D is perhaps TRBD2 (6 bases). V lost 5 bases and J 2 bases, leaving 14 bases between the germline ends. The CDR3 is 15 residues long. Germline CDR1 is SGHTA and CDR2 is FQGNSA. CDR3 in amino acids: CASSPSGGVTDTQYF. CDR3 bases: TGTGCCAGCAGCCCTTCAGGCGGGGTCACAGATACGCAGTATTTT.

A few counts support this clone. The chain joins TRBV5-6 to TRBJ2-3; 7 nucleotides agree with TRBD1. CDR3 length: 13 residues. The V gene end was trimmed by 7 bases and the J gene end by 1 base; junction bases not matched to a gene: 3. Germline-derived CDR1 and CDR2 are SGHDT and YYEEEE. Here the CDR3 reads CASQGVGTDTQYF. In DNA, the CDR3 is TGTGCCAGCCAGGGGGTGGGCACAGATACGCAGTATTTT. The full variable domain, rest sourced from reference TRBV5-6 and TRBJ2-3, is DAGVTQSPTHLIKTRGQQVTLRCSPKSGHDTVSWYQQALGQGPQFIFQYYEEEERQRGNFPDRFSGHQFPNYSSELNVNALLLGDSALYLCASQGVGTDTQYFGPGTRLTVL.

The gene calls are TRBV6-5 and TRBJ2-7; a possible D gene is TRBD1 (6 bases). Trimming took 2 bases from V and 3 from J, leaving 14 bases between them. CDR1 and CDR2 from the germline V gene are MNHEY and SVGAGI. The CDR3 totals 15 residues. The CDR3 is CASSYSQGYGYEQYF. CDR3 nucleotides: TGTGCCAGCAGTTACAGTCAGGGGTACGGCTACGAGCAGTACTTC.

This clone has only a few counts. This rearrangement joins TRBV7-9 to TRBJ1-1; D call uncertain. This CDR3 has 15 amino acids. Per germline, CDR1 SEHNR and CDR2 FQNEAQ (reference sequence). The V end lost 0 bases, the J end lost 2 bases, and 10 bases lay between the germline ends. The CDR3 nucleotides are TGTGCCAGCAGCTTAGCGCTAAGTCATAACACTGAAGCTTTCTTT. This translates into CASSLALSHNTEAFF.

This clone was seen only a few times. The gene calls are TRBV2 and TRBJ2-5; tentatively, D is TRBD1 or TRBD2 (5 bases each). Trimming cost V 6 bases and J 2 bases, with 13 bases left between them. The CDR3 contains 14 residues. Germline-derived CDR1 and CDR2 are SNHLY and FYNNEI. The CDR3 DNA is TGTGCCAGCAGCTTAACTAGGGGACAAGAGACCCAGTACTTC. This encodes CASSLTRGQETQYF.

This clone was counted a few times. The chain has TRBV10-3 and TRBJ2-7; TRBD1 matches 10 bases. Germline CDR1 is ENHRY and CDR2 is SYGVKD. V dropped 7 bases and J dropped 1; count of bases not matched to a gene: 4. The CDR3 runs to 14 residues. CDR3 in amino acids: CAITPGQGSYEQYF. The CDR3 DNA is TGTGCCATCACCCCGGGACAGGGGTCCTACGAGCAGTACTTC.

This clone appeared a few times. The V and J genes are TRBV10-2 and TRBJ2-4; D might be TRBD2 (6 bases). The V end was cut by 3 bases, the J end by 7 bases, with 13 bases between. CDR1 and CDR2 from the germline V gene are WSHSY and SAAADI. This CDR3 is built from 14 residues. The CDR3 protein is CASSDSPGANIQYF. DNA for the CDR3: TGCGCCAGCAGTGACTCACCGGGAGCGAACATTCAGTACTTC.

The chain links TRBV4-3 to TRBJ2-1; D gene unclear. Per germline, CDR1 LGHNA and CDR2 YSLEER. This CDR3 is built from 15 residues. V was pared by 0 bases and J by 1 base, with 7 bases between. In DNA, the CDR3 is TGCGCCAGCAGCCAAGACGCCAAATCCTACAATGAGCAGTTCTTC. Translation gives CASSQDAKSYNEQFF.

The chain has TRBV23-1 and TRBJ1-5, with TRBD1 as a possible D gene (5 bases). TRBV23-1 is treated as an ORF (open reading frame) with a function not yet certain. The CDR3 loop spans 15 amino acids. The V and J ends lost 0 bases and 5 bases respectively, with 11 bases between them. The CDR3 region is CASSQSPGGDQPQHF. CDR3 DNA sequence: TGCGCCAGCAGTCAATCTCCTGGAGGGGATCAGCCCCAGCATTTT.